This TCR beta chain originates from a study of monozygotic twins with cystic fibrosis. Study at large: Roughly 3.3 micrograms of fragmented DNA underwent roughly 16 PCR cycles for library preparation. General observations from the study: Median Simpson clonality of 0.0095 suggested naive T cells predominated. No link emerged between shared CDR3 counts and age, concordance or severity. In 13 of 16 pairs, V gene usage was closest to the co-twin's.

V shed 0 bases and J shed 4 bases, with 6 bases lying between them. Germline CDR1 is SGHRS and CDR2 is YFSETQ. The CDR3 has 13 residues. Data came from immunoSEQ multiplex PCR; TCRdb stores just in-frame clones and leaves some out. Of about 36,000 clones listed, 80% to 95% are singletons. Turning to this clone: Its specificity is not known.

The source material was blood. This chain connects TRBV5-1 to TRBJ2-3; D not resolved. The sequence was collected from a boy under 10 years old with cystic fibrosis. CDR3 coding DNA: TGCGCCAGCAGCTTGGTTTCCCCAGATACGCAGTATTTT. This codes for CASSLVSPDTQYF.